This T cell receptor (beta chain) emerged from a study of Graves' ophthalmopathy and Graves' hyperthyroidism. Amplified TCR beta CDR3 regions were obtained using RNA transcripts as template. The library came from an HTBI-primed first-round RT-PCR and a second-round multiplex PCR. TCRdb itself ran the multiplex PCR reads through MiXCR, one entry per CDR3 protein. Of about 740,000 distinct CDR3 sequences listed, roughly 40% were seen once; the top ten hold around 40%. CDR3 length equals 15 residues. Trimming took 6 bases from V and 4 from J, leaving 18 bases between them. In germline, CDR1 is MGHDK, CDR2 SYGVNS.

The material sequenced was peripheral blood. The clonotype originates from an adult man with Graves' ophthalmopathy. The chain joins TRBV25-1 to TRBJ2-5, with a possible D match to TRBD1 (6 bases). The CDR3 DNA is TGTGCCAGCAGCCCCCCGGTTGGGGGCGGAGAGACCCAGTACTTC. Translating gives CASSPPVGGGETQYF.